A selection of T cell receptor beta chains follows, all from one sample in a study of molecular identifiers for immune sequencing clone quantification. TCRdb called the PCR reads again in MiXCR, with one record for every CDR3 protein. Among about 510,000 distinct CDR3 sequences listed, under 30% were seen once. Sample: naive CD8+ T cells from blood, with Jurkat cell RNA spiked in. The receptors originated from a human donor in good health. Some libraries in this study had Jurkat cell RNA spiked in. Each CDR3 is given with its conserved first and last residue. D genes are given only for firm matches. The size of a clone is reported for some rows only, either as once, few or many, or as a class for expanded clones.

many,.,TRBV28,TRBJ1-2,TGTGCCAGCAGCCGGAGAGCCGGTTATGGCTACACCTTC,CASSRRAGYGYTF
.,.,TRBV7-9,TRBJ1-2,TGTGCCAGCAGCTCTGGATCCCTTGAGATCGAACGAAACTATGGCTACACCTTC,CASSSGSLEIERNYGYTF
.,.,TRBV7-9,TRBJ1-5,TGTGCCAGCAGGCCAGGAGCCGGCCATCCGCCCCCGCATTTT,CASRPGAGHPPPHF
.,.,TRBV2,TRBJ2-3,TGTGCCAGCAGTGGGATTACGGGGGAATCGGTTATGAATACGCAGTATTTT,CASSGITGESVMNTQYF
many,TRBD2,TRBV24-1,TRBJ2-1,TGTGCCACCAGTGATCCGGTAAATTTGGGGACTAGCGGAAAGCAGTTCTTC,CATSDPVNLGTSGKQFF
many,TRBD2,TRBV11-2,TRBJ2-3,TGTGCCAGCAGCCGTAGACCTCTAGAGCGGGAGAAAGATACGCAGTATTTT,CASSRRPLEREKDTQYF
few,TRBD1,TRBV30,TRBJ2-7,TGTGCCTGGAGTGTAGGGACAGTCTCCTACGAGCAGTACTTC,CAWSVGTVSYEQYF
many,TRBD1,TRBV12-3/TRBV12-4,TRBJ1-1,TGTGCCAGCAGTTCAGACAGGGGGCTGGTGGACGTTTTCTTT,CASSSDRGLVDVFF
few,TRBD2,TRBV12-3/TRBV12-4,TRBJ2-3,TGTGCCAGCAGCTTGCCGGGGGGACTGTTCACAGATACGCAGTATTTT,CASSLPGGLFTDTQYF
many,TRBD2,TRBV3-1,TRBJ2-1,TGTGCCAGCAGCCAAGTGGCGGGAGTTGGTGAGCAGTTCTTC,CASSQVAGVGEQFF
many,.,TRBV6-6,TRBJ1-5,TGTGCCAGCAGTCTCGGGGCTGATCAATGGCCCCAGCATTTT,CASSLGADQWPQHF
few,TRBD2,TRBV4-2,TRBJ2-5,TGTGCCAGCAGCCAAGATCGGCTAGCGGGAGGGGGAGCGGAGACCCAGTACTTC,CASSQDRLAGGGAETQYF
many,TRBD2,TRBV6-5,TRBJ2-3,TGTGCCAGCAGCACGGGGCTAGCGGGAGGAACAGATACGCAGTATTTT,CASSTGLAGGTDTQYF
few,.,TRBV6-2/TRBV6-3,TRBJ1-6,TGTGCCAGCAGTTACACGGGACCCGAGTATAATTCACCCCTCCACTTT,CASSYTGPEYNSPLHF
few,TRBD1,TRBV25-1,TRBJ1-4,TGTGCCAGCAGTGAAATCGGGACAGGGGCTAATGAAAAACTGTTTTTT,CASSEIGTGANEKLFF
few,.,TRBV11-2,TRBJ2-1,TGTGCCAGCAGCCCGGGGTATGGGTACAATGAGCAGTTCTTC,CASSPGYGYNEQFF
.,TRBD1,TRBV20-1,TRBJ2-5,TGCAGTGCTGACCGGGACAGGGGGCTTAGGGAGACCCAGTACTTC,CSADRDRGLRETQYF
.,.,TRBV2,TRBJ1-1,TGTGCCAGCAAACTTTTCTCCTTGGGCACTACTGAAGCTTTCTTT,CASKLFSLGTTEAFF
few,.,TRBV7-6,TRBJ2-5,TGTGCCAGCAGCTTAGAGGTCGGGCAGGATCAGACCCAGTACTTC,CASSLEVGQDQTQYF
few,TRBD2,TRBV5-1,TRBJ2-3,TGCGCCAGCAGCTTGGTAGCGGGCATCAGCACAGATACGCAGTATTTT,CASSLVAGISTDTQYF
many,TRBD2,TRBV27,TRBJ2-5,TGTGCCAGCAGTCCAGGACTAGCGAACCAAGAGACCCAGTACTTC,CASSPGLANQETQYF
many,TRBD2,TRBV20-1,TRBJ2-3,TGCAGTGCTCCCAATTACCCGACTAGCCGCGTCCAAGATACGCAGTATTTT,CSAPNYPTSRVQDTQYF
few,.,TRBV7-9,TRBJ2-3,TGTGCCAGCTCGATCACGGAGGGAACCTTGAACTTCATTGCGCAGTATTTT,CASSITEGTLNFIAQYF
.,.,TRBV7-3,TRBJ1-5,TGTGCCAGCAGCGCGTGGAGAACTCAGCCCCAGCATTTT,CASSAWRTQPQHF
few,.,TRBV19,TRBJ1-5,TGTGCCAGTAGTCGAGGGACCCATCAGCCCCAGCATTTT,CASSRGTHQPQHF
.,.,TRBV19,TRBJ2-4,TGTGCCAGTAGTATAGATTCGGTGTATGAATCTGCCAAAAACATTCAGTACTTC,CASSIDSVYESAKNIQYF
few,.,TRBV28,TRBJ2-4,TGTGCCAGCAGTTCACCGGGACAAATACCACGGGAGGACATTCAGTACTTC,CASSSPGQIPREDIQYF
.,.,TRBV27,TRBJ1-1,TGTGCCAGCAGTTTTACCCAGGGGCGCGACACTGAAGCTTTCTTT,CASSFTQGRDTEAFF